The present T cell receptor beta chain was sequenced within a study of shared clonotypes between healthy human individuals. Study outcomes and limitations: Clonotypes shared by all four sorted-subset donors had higher generation probabilities than non-shared clonotypes.

This CDR3 contains 15 residues. V shed 1 base and J shed 0 bases, with 8 bases lying between them. The germline CDR1 and CDR2 sequences are SGHVS and FQNEAQ. About this clone: What it binds is unknown.

Measured with immunoSEQ multiplex PCR; TCRdb has only the in-frame clones, and not every one. The sample consists of about 180,000 clones, approximately 92% of them appearing once. Splitting of CD4+ cells produced CD45RA+ naive and CD45RA-negative memory subsets. What was sequenced was naive CD4+ T cells sorted from blood. Subset meaning: CD45RA+ positively selected. This sequence originates from a woman aged 30 to 39 in good health. The chain links TRBV7-8 to TRBJ2-3; no reliable D call. The CDR3: CASSLVFPSTDTQYF. In DNA, the CDR3 is TGTGCCAGCAGCTTAGTCTTTCCAAGCACAGATACGCAGTATTTT.